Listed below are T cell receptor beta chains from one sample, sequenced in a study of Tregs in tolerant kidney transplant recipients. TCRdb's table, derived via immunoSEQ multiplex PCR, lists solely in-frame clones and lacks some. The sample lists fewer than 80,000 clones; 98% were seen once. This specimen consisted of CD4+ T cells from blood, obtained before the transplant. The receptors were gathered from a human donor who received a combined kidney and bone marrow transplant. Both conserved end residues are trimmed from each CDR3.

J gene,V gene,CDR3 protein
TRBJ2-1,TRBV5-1,ASRSERGRDEQF
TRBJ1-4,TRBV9,ASSDHIRTGTNEKLF
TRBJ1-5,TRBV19,ASSITGVSDQPQH
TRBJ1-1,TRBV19,ASSMADGGRDTEAF
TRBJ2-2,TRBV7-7,ASSLTPLTGELF
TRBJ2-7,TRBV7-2,ASSGRLAAAYEQY
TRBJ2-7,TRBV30,AWRRLPEGYEQY
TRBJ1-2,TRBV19,ASSDSAGAYGYGYT
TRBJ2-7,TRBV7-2,ASSSIAVIDEQY
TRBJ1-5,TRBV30,AWSARVDQPQH
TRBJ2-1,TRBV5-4,ASSLVTSEQF
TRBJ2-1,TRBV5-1,ASSSGTSVKEDEQF
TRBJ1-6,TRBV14,ASKDRGYRSPLH
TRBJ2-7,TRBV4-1,ASSRIQDSYEQY
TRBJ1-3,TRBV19,ASSITAYSGNTIY
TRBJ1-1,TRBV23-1,ASSPGLRDTEAF
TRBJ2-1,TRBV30,AWSVGLEYNEQF
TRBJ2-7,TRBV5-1,ASTSGVTYEQY
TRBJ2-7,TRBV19,ASSKHTGGATYEQY
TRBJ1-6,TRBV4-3,ASSQDPGTDNSPLH
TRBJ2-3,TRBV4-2,ASSQDLVPDTQY
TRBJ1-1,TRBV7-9,ASRTGGMNTEAF
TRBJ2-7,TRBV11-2,ASSLLTGPTSYEQY
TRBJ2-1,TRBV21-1,ASSKSLPRSGGVNEQF
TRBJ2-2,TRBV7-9,ASSPAGGHTGELF
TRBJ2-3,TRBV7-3,ASSPGVPDTQY
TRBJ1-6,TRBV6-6,ASSSGGSRGSPLH
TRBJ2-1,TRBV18,AGREAGVENEQF
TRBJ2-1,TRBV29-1,SVEDAGTEQF
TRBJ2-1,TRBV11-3,ASSLERETFHNNEQF
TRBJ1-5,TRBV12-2,ASRKTGNNQPQH
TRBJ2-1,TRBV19,ASSMNPGLAGTYNEQF
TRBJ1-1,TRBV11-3,ASSPQWPNTEAF
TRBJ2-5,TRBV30,AWSGATRIETQY
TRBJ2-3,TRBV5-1,ASSLVLAGGITDTQY
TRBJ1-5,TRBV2,ASRTDRQLSHWAQH
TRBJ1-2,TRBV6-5,ATTRWTGENYGYT
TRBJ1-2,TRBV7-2,ASSLAGQHYGYT
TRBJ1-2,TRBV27,ASRSVGANYGYT
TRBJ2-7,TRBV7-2,ASSSGQGAYEQY
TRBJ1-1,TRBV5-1,ASSLQMNTEAF
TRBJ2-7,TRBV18,ASSPSSSYEQY
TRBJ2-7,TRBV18,ASTRGGSSYEQY
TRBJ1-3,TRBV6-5,ASSLQGSGNTIY
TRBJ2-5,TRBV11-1,ASSRDRGETQY
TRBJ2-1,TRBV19,YLTVYERRKEGEQF